These 10 T cell receptor beta chains share one sample of origin, sequenced in a study of T cells in localized non-small cell lung cancer. Some clones are missing from TCRdb's copy, which holds only in-frame ones; the method was immunoSEQ multiplex PCR. The sample includes more than 100,000 clones, roughly nine tenths of them seen just once. Sequencing was performed on peripheral blood, taken before any cancer treatment. The receptors stem from a female donor of 60 years or more with stage I lung adenocarcinoma.

The rearrangement links TRBV7-3 to TRBJ2-5, with 11 bases lining up with TRBD1. Per the germline V gene, CDR1 is SGHTA and CDR2 is FQGTGA. The CDR3 loop spans 14 amino acids. After removal of 5 bases from V and 5 bases from J, the junction contained 4 bases not matched to a gene. CDR3 nucleotide sequence: TGTGCCAGCAGCCGGACAGGGGGCGGGGAGACCCAGTACTTC. Protein sequence: CASSRTGGGETQYF.

The V and J genes are TRBV9 and TRBJ1-1; no reliable D call. The CDR3 contains 14 residues. V was cut by 0 bases and J by 2 bases, with 8 bases left in between. Germline CDR1 SGDLS, CDR2 YYNGEE. This chain's CDR3 is CASSVGWVNTEAFF. Written as DNA, the CDR3 is TGTGCCAGCAGCGTAGGTTGGGTTAACACTGAAGCTTTCTTT.

The chain combines TRBV6-6 with TRBJ1-2; possibly TRBD1 for D (5 bases). Germline V gene data show CDR1 as MNHNY and CDR2 as SVGAGI (reference sequence). CDR3 length: 12 residues. V was shortened by 2 bases and J by 7 bases, with 8 bases between the two germline ends. In nucleotides, the CDR3 is TGTGCCAGCAGTTACCCGGGGGGTGGCTACACCTTC. This encodes CASSYPGGGYTF.

J is TRBJ2-7 and V is TRBV5-1, with D possibly being TRBD2 (6 bases). Per germline, CDR1 SGHRS and CDR2 YFSETQ. The V and J ends lost 0 bases and 0 bases respectively, with 10 bases between them. The CDR3 runs 15 residues. The CDR3 loop is CASSLAPGSSYEQYF. In nucleotides, the CDR3 is TGCGCCAGCAGCTTGGCCCCCGGGAGCTCCTACGAGCAGTACTTC. Full variable domain (missing parts from reference TRBV5-1 and TRBJ2-7): KAGVTQTPRYLIKTRGQQVTLSCSPISGHRSVSWYQQTPGQGLQFLFEYFSETQRNKGNFPGRFSGRQFSNSRSEMNVSTLELGDSALYLCASSLAPGSSYEQYFGPGTRLTVT.

The chain uses TRBV5-1 and TRBJ2-3; 7 bases align to TRBD1. This CDR3 spans 13 amino acids. Germline assignment: CDR1 SGHRS and CDR2 YFSETQ. The J segment lost 4 bases and the V segment lost 3 bases, leaving 2 bases of the junction unmatched. The CDR3 nucleotides are TGCGCCAGCAGCTCCCAGGGGGCAGATACGCAGTATTTT. This sequence encodes CASSSQGADTQYF.

The chain couples TRBV5-4 to TRBJ2-3; 8 nucleotides match TRBD2. Germline loops: CDR1 SGHNT, CDR2 YYREEE (reference sequence). The CDR3 totals 16 residues. V lost 0 bases, J lost 6 bases, and 9 bases stayed unmatched. CDR3 amino acids: CASSLEGRRGRDTQYF. In DNA form, the CDR3 reads TGTGCCAGCAGCTTGGAGGGAAGGCGCGGGAGGGATACGCAGTATTTT. Based on the CDR3 plus reference TRBV5-4 and TRBJ2-3, the full variable domain is ETGVTQSPTHLIKTRGQQVTLRCSSQSGHNTVSWYQQALGQGPQFIFQYYREEENGRGNFPPRFSGLQFPNYSSELNVNALELDDSALYLCASSLEGRRGRDTQYFGPGTRLTVL.

CDR3 region: CASSKGTGGEETQYF. The DNA for the CDR3 is TGCGCCAGCAGCAAGGGGACAGGGGGCGAAGAGACCCAGTACTTC. V and J are TRBV5-1 and TRBJ2-5, with 12 bases lining up with TRBD1. After removal of 4 bases from V and 3 bases from J, the junction contained 4 bases not matched to a gene. CDR1 and CDR2 (germline): SGHRS, YFSETQ. CDR3 size: 15 residues. The full variable domain, with the rest looked up from reference TRBV5-1 and TRBJ2-5, is KAGVTQTPRYLIKTRGQQVTLSCSPISGHRSVSWYQQTPGQGLQFLFEYFSETQRNKGNFPGRFSGRQFSNSRSEMNVSTLELGDSALYLCASSKGTGGEETQYFGPGTRLLVL.

The rearrangement uses TRBV6-5 and TRBJ1-1; unclear D gene. The CDR3 contains 10 residues. V shed 6 bases and J shed 7 bases, with 6 bases lying between them. Germline lookup yields CDR1 MNHEY and CDR2 SVGAGI. The DNA for the CDR3 is TGTGCCAGCAGGGTGGGTGAAGCTTTCTTT. The encoded protein is CASRVGEAFF.

V gene TRBV5-1 combines with J gene TRBJ1-2, with unresolved D. This CDR3 has 13 amino acids. V lost 0 bases and J 5 bases, leaving 8 bases between the germline ends. Germline CDR1 reads SGHRS; CDR2 reads YFSETQ. The CDR3 protein is CASSLDSPYGYTF. The CDR3 region has the DNA TGCGCCAGCAGCTTGGACAGCCCGTATGGCTACACCTTC.

This chain joins TRBV6-5 and TRBJ1-3; D gene unclear. This CDR3 is 15 amino acids long. The V end was cut by 5 bases, the J end by 2 bases, with 13 bases between. Germline CDR1 and CDR2: MNHEY and SVGAGI. The CDR3 bases are TGTGCCAGCAGTCTCGCGACCGTTCCTGGAAACACCATATATTTT. As protein: CASSLATVPGNTIYF.